This T cell receptor (beta chain) was recovered during a study of synovial regulatory T cells in juvenile arthritis. There are 17 residues in the CDR3. The protein alone is recorded here. CDR1 is SGHNT and CDR2 is YYREEE in the germline V gene (reference sequence). General study findings and limits: Across patients, iaTreg TCR repertoires were mostly private, partly shared with synovial Teff and blood CPL.

Sequencing was performed with immunoSEQ multiplex PCR; in TCRdb, only in-frame clones are kept and a portion is missing. The sample has under 800 clones. The synovial samples were synovial fluid, paired with peripheral blood from each active arthritis patient. Synovial Tregs were as TSDR-demethylated as blood and healthy-donor Tregs. In terms of frequency, this clone is medium-sized. Antigen: not known. The chain carries TRBV5-4 and TRBJ2-3; TCRdb selects TRBD1, and the lack of DNA leaves this call unchecked. This TCR was sampled from a donor younger than 30 with juvenile idiopathic arthritis. Sequenced: Treg cells from the synovium. The CDR3 loop reads CASSWKAGIGYTDTQYF.